These 15 T cell receptor beta chains share one sample of origin, sequenced in a study of CD8+CD57+ T cells in acquired aplastic anemia. Before being chosen for sequencing, patients had shown CD8+CD57+ cell expansion by flow cytometry. The template for TCR beta VDJ and CDR3 sequence profiling was genomic DNA. TCRdb reprocessed the reads via MiXCR and lists one record per CDR3 protein. Of about 120,000 distinct CDR3 sequences listed, about 60% are singletons. The sample was sorted CD4+, CD8+, or CD8+CD57+ T cells (not recorded which) from PBMCs. These receptors all come from a human donor with aplastic anemia.

This clonotype was recorded at least ten times. The CDR3 here is CASSYTRGADGYTF. The CDR3 region has the DNA TGTGCCAGCAGCTACACGAGGGGGGCGGATGGCTACACCTTC. The V gene is TRBV7-9, the J gene TRBJ1-2, with D perhaps matching TRBD1 (6 bases). The CDR3 spans 14 residues. V lost 4 bases, J lost 6 bases, and 15 bases lay in between. Germline V CDR1 and CDR2: SEHNR, FQNEAQ (reference sequence).

The chain couples TRBV2 to TRBJ2-5; the D gene is possibly TRBD1 (6 bases). The germline V and J ends were trimmed by 5 bases and 4 bases, with 8 bases remaining between them. The CDR3 totals 12 residues. The germline gives CDR1 SNHLY, CDR2 FYNNEI. This chain's CDR3 is CASSKGGETQYF. DNA of the CDR3: TGTGCCAGCAGTAAAGGGGGAGAGACCCAGTACTTC.

This clonotype occurred a few times. The V and J genes are TRBV7-9 and TRBJ2-5, with 8 bases that match TRBD2. Germline assignment: CDR1 SEHNR and CDR2 FQNEAQ (reference sequence). V was clipped by 4 bases and J by 0 bases; unmatched bases: 16. CDR3 length: 19 amino acids. The CDR3 sequence: CASSSTGGLGGRDQETQYF. In nucleotides, the CDR3 is TGTGCCAGCAGCTCGACGGGGGGGCTCGGGGGCCGTGACCAAGAGACCCAGTACTTC. The complete variable domain, with remaining parts taken from reference TRBV7-9 and TRBJ2-5, reads DTGVSQNPRHKITKRGQNVTFRCDPISEHNRLYWYRQTLGQGPEFLTYFQNEAQLEKSRLLSDRFSAERPKGSFSTLEIQRTEQGDSAMYLCASSSTGGLGGRDQETQYFGPGTRLLVL.

This chain joins TRBV7-3 and TRBJ2-3; D unresolved. This CDR3 contains 12 residues. The germline V gene encodes CDR1 SGHTA and CDR2 FQGTGA. Trimming stripped 5 bases from V and 4 bases from J, with 7 bases between. The CDR3 here is CASSAGADTQYF. The CDR3 DNA reads as TGTGCCAGCAGCGCAGGAGCAGATACGCAGTATTTT.

V usage is TRBV19 and J usage is TRBJ2-1; 10 bases fit TRBD2. The CDR3 has 16 amino acids. J was trimmed by 2 bases and V by 3 bases; bases with no gene match: 4. Germline-derived CDR1 and CDR2 are LNHDA and SQIVND (reference sequence). The CDR3 protein is CASSMGTSGAYNEQFF. The CDR3 DNA reads TGTGCCAGTAGTATGGGAACTAGCGGGGCCTACAATGAGCAGTTCTTC.

The rearrangement links TRBV7-9 to TRBJ1-1; D is undetermined. This CDR3 has 12 amino acids. Germline-derived CDR1 and CDR2 are SEHNR and FQNEAQ (reference sequence). Trimming shortened V by 5 bases and J by 11 bases, and 15 bases separated the two germline ends. Here the CDR3 reads CASSTGVRSAFF. The CDR3 coding sequence is TGTGCCAGCAGCACGGGAGTACGGTCGGCTTTCTTT.

The CDR3 reads CASSTRTGWDNSPLHF. CDR3 DNA: TGTGCCAGCAGCACCCGGACAGGGTGGGATAATTCACCCCTCCACTTT. The chain carries TRBV11-1 and TRBJ1-6; 8 nucleotides line up with TRBD1. V lost 5 bases, J lost 5 bases, and 8 bases stayed unmatched. CDR1 and CDR2 from the germline V gene are SGHAT and FQDESV (reference sequence). CDR3 length: 16 amino acids.

This chain joins TRBV5-4 and TRBJ2-1; D might be TRBD1 (10 bases). The length of the CDR3 is 18 residues. The V end lost 7 bases, the J end lost 8 bases, and 31 bases lay between the germline ends. Germline assignment: CDR1 SGHNT and CDR2 YYREEE (reference sequence). CDR3 nucleotides: TGTGCCAGCCGCGCGGGACAGGGGTTGGGCGGGAGGGACGATGAGCAGTTCTTC. Translated, it gives CASRAGQGLGGRDDEQFF.

Of note for this clonotype: This could be a read error, since a much larger clone is one nucleotide away. The chain employs TRBV7-8 and TRBJ2-7; D not certain. Per germline, CDR1 SGHVS and CDR2 FQNEAQ. Trimming took 2 bases from V and 4 from J, leaving 15 bases between them. The CDR3 length is 15 residues. CDR3 residues: CASSLTSSSVYEQYF. For the CDR3, the DNA is TGTGCCAGCAGCTTAACGAGTTCCAGCGTATACGAGCAGTACTTC.

The V call is TRBV7-9, the J call TRBJ1-6; no reliable D call. Trimming removed 5 bases at V and 11 bases at J, with 16 bases between. Germline V gene data show CDR1 as SEHNR and CDR2 as FQNEAQ (reference sequence). This CDR3 is 14 amino acids long. CDR3 nucleotides: TGTGCCAGCAGCAGGTCCTCCGGGGAGCCACCCCTCCACTTT. It is translated as CASSRSSGEPPLHF.

There are many counts of this clonotype. V is TRBV11-1 and J is TRBJ2-1; 9 positions match TRBD2. The CDR3 contains 15 residues. Per germline, CDR1 SGHAT and CDR2 FQDESV (reference sequence). The V and J ends lost 3 bases and 9 bases, in that order; junction bases with no gene match: 9. CDR3 DNA: TGTGCCAGCAGCTTCGCAATAAGCGGGAGGAGTGAGCAGTTCTTC. It codes for CASSFAISGRSEQFF. The full variable domain, completed using reference TRBV11-1 and TRBJ2-1, is EAEVAQSPRYKITEKSQAVAFWCDPISGHATLYWYRQILGQGPELLVQFQDESVVDDSQLPKDRFSAERLKGVDSTLKIQPAELGDSAMYLCASSFAISGRSEQFFGPGTRLTVL.

This chain joins TRBV7-8 and TRBJ2-3; perhaps TRBD2 as D (6 bases). The CDR3 length is 15 residues. The V end was cut by 2 bases, the J end by 3 bases, with 12 bases between. Germline values: CDR1 SGHVS, CDR2 FQNEAQ. For the CDR3, the DNA is TGTGCCAGCAGCTTAAGACTAGTTGGGACAGATACGCAGTATTTT. It is translated as CASSLRLVGTDTQYF.

The chain's CDR3 is CSVDPQDPNEKLFF. In DNA form, the CDR3 reads TGCAGCGTTGACCCGCAGGACCCAAATGAAAAACTGTTTTTT. The rearrangement uses TRBV29-1 and TRBJ1-4; no firm D call. The CDR3 length is 14 residues. V was cut by 3 bases and J by 5 bases, with 13 bases left in between. CDR1 is SQVTM, CDR2 ANQGSEA, per germline.

Many counts were recorded for this clonotype. This chain links TRBV27 with TRBJ2-7; D may correspond to TRBD1 or TRBD2 (5 bases each). Germline values: CDR1 MNHEY, CDR2 SMNVEV (reference sequence). This CDR3 comprises 14 residues. Trimming left V 7 bases short and J 0 bases short, with 13 bases between. CDR3 in amino acids: CASMGPGSSYEQYF. The CDR3 DNA follows: TGTGCCAGCATGGGTCCAGGGAGCTCCTACGAGCAGTACTTC.

In regard to this clonotype: A single base separates this from a much larger clone, so it may be a read error. The chain recombines TRBV7-8 with TRBJ2-3; 7 bases fit TRBD1. Germline V gene sequence: CDR1 SGHVS, CDR2 FQNEAQ. Trimming cost V 4 bases and J 2 bases; bases outside gene matches: 3. There are 14 residues in the CDR3. CDR3 residues: CASSSGQTTDTQYF. For the CDR3, the DNA is TGTGCCAGCAGCTCGGGACAGACCACAGATACGCAGTATTTT.